This entry is about one TCR beta chain. Trimming removed 0 bases at V and 10 bases at J, with 12 bases between. This CDR3 is built from 14 residues. From germline, CDR1 is MNHEY and CDR2 SVGAGI. The record originates from a study of blood T cell repertoires in COVID-19. Original handling: By means of reference gene primer amplification, nucleated cell counts were estimated. Sequencing used immunoSEQ multiplex PCR; TCRdb keeps in-frame clones, though not all of them. The DNA gave D and trimming, while V, J and clone size come from that table. The table shows tens of thousands of clones, with 87% occurring only once.

This clonotype was sampled from a human donor in a cohort sampled during active COVID-19. This chain uses TRBV6-5 with TRBJ1-4, with D possibly being TRBD1 (5 bases). Input material: peripheral blood. The CDR3 here is CASSYSRFGGKLFF. CDR3 nucleotide sequence: TGTGCCAGCAGTTACTCGAGATTCGGGGGAAAACTGTTTTTT.